This passage covers 8 T cell receptor beta chains from one sample sequenced in a study of T-cell reconstitution after alpha-beta-depleted transplantation in children. Molecular barcoding with unique molecular identifiers was used for the TCRbeta library. TCRdb itself ran the PCR reads through MiXCR, one entry per CDR3 protein. The table includes about 640,000 distinct CDR3 sequences, around 13% detected once. This specimen consisted of PBMCs, mostly from graft donor cells, obtained 360 days after TCRalphabeta/CD19-depleted stem cell transplant. The receptors were gathered from a male patient younger than 18 who had a stem cell transplant for acute myeloid leukemia, so the T cells may come from the graft donor.

Only a few counts were recorded for this clonotype. The genes are TRBV12-3 or TRBV12-4 and TRBJ2-3; 8 positions agree with TRBD2. CDR3 length equals 15 residues. V trimming: 5 bases; J trimming: 2 bases; junction bases outside the gene matches: 6. As DNA, the CDR3 is TGTGCCAGCAGTATTCAAGCGGGAGCCACAGATACGCAGTATTTT. It encodes CASSIQAGATDTQYF.

This sequence joins TRBV6-2 or TRBV6-3 and TRBJ2-7; D unclear. Trimming removed 6 bases from V and 4 bases from J, with 28 bases in between. Looked up from germline, CDR1 is MNHEY and CDR2 is SVGEGT. The CDR3 runs 18 residues. CDR3 nucleotide sequence: TGTGCCAGCAGCCCATGGTCAAAAGGGCTTATGTCGAGATACGAGCAGTACTTC. This translates into CASSPWSKGLMSRYEQYF.

The CDR3 is CASSPPSGEETQYF. The CDR3 DNA is TGTGCCAGCTCACCACCGTCCGGGGAAGAGACCCAGTACTTC. This sequence joins TRBV18 and TRBJ2-5; D may be TRBD2 (5 bases). CDR3 length equals 14 residues. Germline CDR1 is KGHSH and CDR2 is LQKENI. V dropped 0 bases and J dropped 3 bases, with 8 bases sitting between them.

Worth noting for this clonotype: Being one base from a much bigger clone, this may be a read error. The chain couples TRBV29-1 to TRBJ2-5; D unclear. The V gene's germline CDR1 is SQVTM and CDR2 ANQGSEA. This CDR3 spans 10 amino acids. This CDR3 reads CSSLQETQNF. The DNA for the CDR3 is TGCAGCTCCTTGCAAGAGACCCAGAACTTC.

This clonotype was counted between two and nine times. The chain couples TRBV20-1 to TRBJ1-5, with 9 bases that match TRBD1. Germline assignment: CDR1 DFQATT and CDR2 SNEGSKA (reference sequence). The length of the CDR3 is 17 residues. With V trimmed by 1 base and J by 2 bases, 9 bases remained unmatched. The CDR3 DNA follows: TGCAGTGCTAGAGGGGACAGGGCTGTGAGGGGCAATCAGCCCCAGCATTTT. This sequence encodes CSARGDRAVRGNQPQHF.

As to this clonotype: This may stem from a read error, because a much larger clone lies one nucleotide away. This chain uses TRBV6-1 with TRBJ1-5; maybe TRBD1 (5 bases). In germline, CDR1 is MNHNS, CDR2 SASEGT. The CDR3 runs to 16 residues. The ends were cut back, 8 bases at V and 0 bases at J, with 17 bases in the middle. The CDR3 loop reads CASCLRQGSSNQPQHF. CDR3 coding DNA: TGTGCCAGCTGCTTAAGGCAGGGCAGTAGCAATCAGCCCCAGCATTTT.

This clonotype was seen only a few times. V and J are TRBV7-3 and TRBJ2-3, with TRBD1 as a possible D gene (5 bases). The germline V gene has CDR1 SGHTA and CDR2 FQGTGA. Deletions cut 5 bases from V and 4 bases from J, with 28 bases between. The CDR3 extends over 19 amino acids. DNA for the CDR3: TGTGCCAGCAGCCCATTTACCTCTATCAGGGTTGGCGACGCAGATACGCAGTATTTT. Encoded protein: CASSPFTSIRVGDADTQYF.

CDR3 loop: CASSPSPGNTHTDTQYF. As DNA, the CDR3 is TGTGCCAGCAGCCCTAGCCCAGGGAACACACACACAGATACGCAGTATTTT. The V call is TRBV7-3, the J call TRBJ2-3, with D possibly being TRBD1 or TRBD2 (5 bases each). The germline CDR1 and CDR2 sequences are SGHTA and FQGTGA. This CDR3 contains 17 residues. V lost 5 bases and J 2 bases, leaving 20 bases between the germline ends.